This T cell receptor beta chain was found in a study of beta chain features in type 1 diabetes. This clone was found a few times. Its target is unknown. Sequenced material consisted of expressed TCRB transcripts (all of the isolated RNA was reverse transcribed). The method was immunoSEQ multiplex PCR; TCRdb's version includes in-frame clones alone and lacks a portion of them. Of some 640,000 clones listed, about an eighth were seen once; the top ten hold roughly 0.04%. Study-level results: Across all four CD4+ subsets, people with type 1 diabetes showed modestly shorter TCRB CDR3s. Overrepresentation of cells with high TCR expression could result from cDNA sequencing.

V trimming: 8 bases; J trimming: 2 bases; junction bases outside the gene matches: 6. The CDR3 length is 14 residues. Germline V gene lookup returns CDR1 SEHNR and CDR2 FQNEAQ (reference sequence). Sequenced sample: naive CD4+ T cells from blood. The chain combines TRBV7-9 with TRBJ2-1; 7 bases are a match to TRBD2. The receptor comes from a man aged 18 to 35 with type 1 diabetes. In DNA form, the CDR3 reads TGTGCCAGCTCAAGCGGGGAGACCTACAATGAGCAGTTCTTC. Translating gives CASSSGETYNEQFF.